This T cell receptor beta chain was captured by sequencing in a study of T cell changes during pregnancy in multiple sclerosis. With 4 bases clipped from V and 5 bases from J, the junction kept 5 bases outside the gene matches. Per the germline V gene, CDR1 is LGHNA and CDR2 is YNFKEQ. The CDR3 runs to 15 residues. TCRdb's copy holds only in-frame clones and misses some; the assay was immunoSEQ multiplex PCR. The table includes tens of thousands of clones, 80% to 95% detected once. Sequenced material: peripheral blood, taken after pregnancy. V and J are TRBV4-2 and TRBJ2-1; TRBD2 aligns across 10 bases. The clonotype originates from a female donor with multiple sclerosis, enrolled in a pregnancy study. The CDR3 DNA reads as TGTGCCAGCAGCCTCCGACTAGCGGGTGACAATGAGCAGTTCTTC. As protein: CASSLRLAGDNEQFF.